This T cell receptor beta chain was profiled in a study of beta chain features in type 1 diabetes. Study conclusions and caveats: Any HLA-type effect on TCRB rearrangement remained unresolved here. In type 1 diabetes patients, VDJ junctions had fewer insertions; deletions at these junctions were more frequent.

A single heparinised draw of about 100 mL on average was taken per donor. TCRB transcripts that were expressed got sequenced, as all of the isolated RNA had been reverse transcribed. The assay was immunoSEQ multiplex PCR, and TCRdb's table has in-frame clones only and misses some. The sample includes around 430,000 clones, approximately 30% seen only once; the top ten take roughly 0.06%. With respect to this clone: What it binds is unknown.

The sequenced sample was naive CD4+ T cells from blood. The sequence derives from a man aged 18 to 30 in good health.

CDR3 residues: CASSKRQGLSIQETQYF. The CDR3 DNA reads as TGTGCCAGCAGCAAACGACAGGGCCTGAGTATACAAGAGACCCAGTACTTC. V is TRBV7-6 and J is TRBJ2-5, with 7 bases aligning to TRBD1. V dropped 5 bases and J dropped 2; count of bases not matched to a gene: 14. The germline V gene encodes CDR1 SGHVS and CDR2 FNYEAQ. The CDR3 extends over 17 amino acids. Supplemented by reference TRBV7-6 and TRBJ2-5, the full variable domain reads GAGVSQSPRYKVTKRGQDVALRCDPISGHVSLYWYRQALGQGPEFLTYFNYEAQQDKSGLPNDRFSAERPEGSISTLTIQRTEQRDSAMYRCASSKRQGLSIQETQYFGPGTRLLVL.